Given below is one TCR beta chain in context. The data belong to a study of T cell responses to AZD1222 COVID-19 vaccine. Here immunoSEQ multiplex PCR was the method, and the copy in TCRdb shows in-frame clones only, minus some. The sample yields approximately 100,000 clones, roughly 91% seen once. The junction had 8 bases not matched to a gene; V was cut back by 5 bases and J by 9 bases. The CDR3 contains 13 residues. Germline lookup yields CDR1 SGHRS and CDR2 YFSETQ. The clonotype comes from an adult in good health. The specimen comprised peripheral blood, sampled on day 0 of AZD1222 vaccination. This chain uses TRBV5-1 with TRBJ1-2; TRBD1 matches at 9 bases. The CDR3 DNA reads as TGCGCCAGCAGTTCGGACAGGGGATCCCGCTACACCTTC. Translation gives CASSSDRGSRYTF.